Reported below is one T cell receptor beta chain. Its matching antigen is unknown. This record belongs to a study of Tregs in tolerant kidney transplant recipients. Overall study findings and caveats: The small number of patients limits these findings pending further validation. Antigen-driven expansion was suggested because donor-specific Tregs expanded more than all Tregs in tolerant patients. Some patients' samples used different primers over time, so nucleotide sequences weren't comparable.

The CDR3 is 17 amino acids. Unmatched junction bases numbered 17, after V lost 5 bases and J lost 8 bases. Germline-derived CDR1 and CDR2 are SGHAT and FQDESV (reference sequence). TCRdb's copy holds only in-frame clones and misses some; the assay was immunoSEQ multiplex PCR. The sample contains 110,000 or so clones, 90% of which appear only once. The TCR was taken from a human donor who received a combined kidney and bone marrow transplant. The V call is TRBV11-1, the J call TRBJ2-1, with 8 bases matching TRBD2. The sequenced sample was CD4+ T cells from blood, obtained before the transplant. CDR3 coding DNA: TGTGCCAGCAGCCGACAACCCCTCGGGACGGGAGGGGATGAGCAGTTCTTC. Translating gives CASSRQPLGTGGDEQFF.